The rows below give T cell receptor beta chains drawn from one sample of a study of spatial heterogeneity in lung cancer. Each CDR3 protein gets one entry after TCRdb re-called the 5' RACE reads with MiXCR. The profile shows about 100,000 distinct CDR3 sequences, about 4.4% of them singletons. The starting material was lung tumor tissue, obtained at surgery. Source of these receptors: a male donor with early-stage non-small cell lung cancer. The CDR3 runs from the conserved cysteine through the conserved F or W. A D gene is named only where the DNA matches it firmly. Some rows mark clone size as missing; the rest say once, few, many or name a class of expanded clone.

J gene,clone size,CDR3 length,D gene,V gene,CDR3 DNA,CDR3 protein
TRBJ1-1,many,13,-,TRBV20-1,TGCAGTGCTATCTTTGGGGCGAACACTGAAGCTTTCTTT,CSAIFGANTEAFF
TRBJ2-2,many,14,-,TRBV9,TGTGCCAGCAGCGTAGAGCCCGGGACCGGGGAGCTGTTTTTT,CASSVEPGTGELFF
TRBJ2-3,many,13,-,TRBV9,TGTGCCAGCAGCGCTGGGGCAGGTGATACGCAGTATTTT,CASSAGAGDTQYF
TRBJ1-1,many,13,-,TRBV7-2,TGTGCCAGCAGCTTCACGATGAACACTGAAGCTTTCTTT,CASSFTMNTEAFF
TRBJ2-3,many,14,TRBD2,TRBV29-1,TGCAGCGTCGCTACTAGCGGGAGCTCAGATACGCAGTATTTT,CSVATSGSSDTQYF
TRBJ2-1,few,16,TRBD1,TRBV20-1,TGCAGTGCCAACTTCCGACAGGGGTCCCTTGGGAATGAGCAGTTCTTC,CSANFRQGSLGNEQFF
TRBJ1-5,many,16,-,TRBV12-5,TGTGCTAGTGGTGGGCTGGGGTATTATAGCAATCAGCCCCAGCATTTT,CASGGLGYYSNQPQHF
TRBJ2-3,-,16,-,TRBV4-1,TGCGCCAGCAGCCAAGGTGGGACGGCTAGCACAGATACGCAGTATTTT,CASSQGGTASTDTQYF
TRBJ2-5,many,14,-,TRBV9,TGTGCCAGCAGCGTAGAGCCCCAACAAGAGACCCAGTACTTC,CASSVEPQQETQYF
TRBJ2-7,many,13,-,TRBV10-3,TGTGCCATCAGTGTCGACAGAGGCTACGAGCAGTACTTC,CAISVDRGYEQYF
TRBJ2-7,many,18,-,TRBV10-3,TGTGCCATCAGTGTCGGGAGCGGTATGAATCGTAACCCAACCGAGCAGTACTTC,CAISVGSGMNRNPTEQYF
TRBJ2-1,many,19,-,TRBV5-1,TGCGCCAGCAGCTCCCCCGCCCCAATCCTATCCAGCTCCTACAATGAGCAGTTCTTC,CASSSPAPILSSSYNEQFF
TRBJ2-2,many,12,-,TRBV2,TGTGCCAGCAGTGAATGGAACGGGGAGCTGTTTTTT,CASSEWNGELFF
TRBJ2-2,many,16,-,TRBV3-1,TGTGCCAGCAGTCAATCAACTCCCGCGAACACCGGGGAGCTGTTTTTT,CASSQSTPANTGELFF
TRBJ1-5,many,15,-,TRBV28,TGTGCCAGCAGCTTCCGGGGTGAGGGCAATCAGCCCCAGCATTTT,CASSFRGEGNQPQHF
TRBJ2-1,-,16,TRBD2,TRBV4-2,TGTGCCAGCAGCCAAGAGAGACTAGCGGACTACAATGAGCAGTTCTTC,CASSQERLADYNEQFF
TRBJ2-1,many,15,TRBD1,TRBV12-3/TRBV12-4,TGTGCCAGCAGTCCCCGACAGGGGGCATGGAATGAGCAGTTCTTC,CASSPRQGAWNEQFF
TRBJ2-3,-,17,TRBD2,TRBV2,TGTGCCAGCCTTGGGAGCGGGAGGGCCTGGGGTACAGATACGCAGTATTTT,CASLGSGRAWGTDTQYF
TRBJ1-3,many,16,-,TRBV9,TGTGCCAGCAGCGTAAGTGGGTTGAGCTCTGGAAACACCATATATTTT,CASSVSGLSSGNTIYF